The TCR beta chain under discussion was sequenced for a study of spatial heterogeneity in lung cancer. Time point given: sample taken at primary tumor resection. A total of under 80 untreated early-stage non-small cell lung cancer patients served as donors. Researchers sequenced whole RNA taken from tumor, nontumor lung or frozen PBMC without sorting. Study observations and caveats: Ubiquitous expanded tumor TCRs appeared in blood more at resection than follow-up.

This clonotype turned up a few times. Its antigen is as yet unknown. Each TCR cDNA molecule bore a unique molecular identifier. A single record per CDR3 protein comes from TCRdb applying MiXCR to the 5' RACE reads. This table has around 92,000 distinct CDR3 sequences, more than 10% appearing once. This clonotype was sampled from a male donor with early-stage non-small cell lung cancer. This specimen was PBMCs, taken at surgery.

The DNA of the CDR3 is TGCGCCAGCAAAGACAGCGAAAACACTGAAGCTTTCTTT. Translation gives CASKDSENTEAFF. This chain connects TRBV10-2 to TRBJ1-1; perhaps TRBD1 as D (5 bases). The ends were cut back, 7 bases at V and 2 bases at J, with 11 bases in the middle. The CDR3 totals 13 residues. Germline CDR1 reads WSHSY; CDR2 reads SAAADI.